One sample yielded the 12 T cell receptor beta chains listed below, sequenced in a study of type 1 regulatory T cells. TCRdb reanalysed the reads using MiXCR and keeps one entry per CDR3 protein. The sample has over 90,000 distinct CDR3 sequences, roughly a third seen once. Specimen: CD4+ T cells, either the whole sample or a sorted fraction (not recorded which). Receptors were obtained from a human donor in good health.

This clonotype was counted only a few times. V is TRBV2 and J is TRBJ2-3, with TRBD2 as a possible D gene (6 bases). This CDR3 region has 14 residues. The germline V and J ends were trimmed by 7 bases and 2 bases, with 13 bases remaining between them. Germline assignment: CDR1 SNHLY and CDR2 FYNNEI. The CDR3 DNA sequence: TGTGCCAGCAAGGATAGCGGTAACACAGATACGCAGTATTTT. Its protein product is CASKDSGNTDTQYF.

The chain couples TRBV18 to TRBJ2-3; D possibly corresponds to TRBD1 (6 bases). CDR1 and CDR2 from the germline V gene are KGHSH and LQKENI. Trimming left V 1 base short and J 5 bases short, with 10 bases between. The length of the CDR3 is 14 residues. The CDR3 DNA is TGTGCCAGCTCACCACTGACAGGTGGAGATACGCAGTATTTT. Translated: CASSPLTGGDTQYF.

This clonotype appeared a few times. The rearrangement links TRBV4-3 to TRBJ2-6, with D possibly matching TRBD1 (5 bases). The CDR3 has 15 amino acids. Trimming removed 1 base from V and 1 base from J, with 5 bases in between. Germline CDR1 is LGHNA and CDR2 is YSLEER. CDR3 coding DNA: TGCGCCAGCAGCCAAGCAGGGTCTGGGGCCAACGTCCTGACTTTC. Protein sequence: CASSQAGSGANVLTF.

In nucleotides, the CDR3 is TGCAGTGCGGAGACTAGATTTGAGACCCAGTACTTC. This gives the protein CSAETRFETQYF. This sequence joins TRBV20-1 and TRBJ2-5; TRBD2 might be the D (6 bases). Per germline, CDR1 DFQATT and CDR2 SNEGSKA (reference sequence). This CDR3 contains 12 residues. V was cut by 6 bases and J by 5 bases, with 13 bases left in between.

Turning to this clonotype: Being one base from a much bigger clone, this may be a read error. The rearrangement uses TRBV15 and TRBJ2-3; D is uncertain. The germline V gene has CDR1 LNHNV and CDR2 YYDKDF (reference sequence). This CDR3 contains 12 residues. In nucleotides, the CDR3 is TGTGCCACCGGCAGAGATACAGATACGCAGTATTTT. Translating gives CATGRDTDTQYF. The whole variable domain, filled in from reference TRBV15 and TRBJ2-3, reads DAMVIQNPRYQVTQFGKPVTLSCSQTLNHNVMYWYQQKSSQAPKLLFHYYDKDFNNEADTPDNFQSRRPNTSFCFLDIRSPGLGDTAMYLCATGRDTDTQYFGPGTRLTVL.

The chain links TRBV10-3 to TRBJ2-2; a weak D match, TRBD1 (6 bases). CDR1 is ENHRY, CDR2 SYGVKD, per germline. CDR3 size: 13 residues. V shed 10 bases and J shed 2 bases, with 11 bases lying between them. The CDR3 DNA reads TGTGCCACCTGGACAGCTAACACCGGGGAGCTGTTTTTT. It encodes CATWTANTGELFF.

The chain carries TRBV3-1 and TRBJ2-3; unclear D gene. The CDR3 has 15 residues. Germline loops: CDR1 LGHDT, CDR2 YNNKEL (reference sequence). Trimming took 3 bases from V and 3 from J, leaving 13 bases between them. CDR3 DNA: TGTGCCAGCAGCCATTCTGCTCAAGGTACAGATACGCAGTATTTT. It is translated as CASSHSAQGTDTQYF.

V and J are TRBV7-3 and TRBJ2-1, with 16 bases matching TRBD2. With 4 bases clipped from V and 7 bases from J, the junction kept 13 bases outside the gene matches. The CDR3 runs to 19 residues. The germline gives CDR1 SGHTA, CDR2 FQGTGA. The CDR3 DNA follows: TGTGCCAGCAGCTCCCCGGGACTAGCGGGAGGGCCCTCGGAAAATGAGCAGTTCTTC. Translating gives CASSSPGLAGGPSENEQFF.

V and J are TRBV5-1 and TRBJ2-3, with a weak D call TRBD2 (6 bases). The germline V gene encodes CDR1 SGHRS and CDR2 YFSETQ. V was cut by 1 base and J by 0 bases, with 12 bases left in between. The CDR3 has 16 amino acids. The CDR3, as DNA: TGCGCCAGCAGCTTGTCTAGCGCCCCTAGCACAGATACGCAGTATTTT. Protein product: CASSLSSAPSTDTQYF.

V is TRBV18 and J is TRBJ2-3; 7 nucleotides match TRBD2. The germline V gene encodes CDR1 KGHSH and CDR2 LQKENI. This CDR3 comprises 16 residues. Unmatched junction bases numbered 8, after V lost 4 bases and J lost 1 base. In DNA form, the CDR3 reads TGTGCCAGCTCACTAGTCTCTAGCGGACGCACAGATACGCAGTATTTT. It yields the protein CASSLVSSGRTDTQYF.

This clonotype has a handful of counts. This chain uses TRBV24-1 with TRBJ2-2; D tentatively reads TRBD1 or TRBD2 (5 bases each). V lost 9 bases, J lost 4 bases, and 14 bases lay in between. Germline loops: CDR1 KGHDR, CDR2 SFDVKD. The length of the CDR3 is 14 residues. The CDR3 is CATRGAGRTGELFF. The CDR3 DNA follows: TGTGCCACCCGAGGGGCAGGGCGCACCGGGGAGCTGTTTTTT.

In its sample, this clonotype was seen a few times. The V and J genes are TRBV30 and TRBJ2-1; 9 bases match TRBD2. The CDR3 is made up of 16 amino acids. Per germline, CDR1 GTSNPN and CDR2 SVGIG (reference sequence). With V trimmed by 4 bases and J by 4 bases, 11 bases remained unmatched. CDR3 sequence (DNA): TGTGCCTGGACAAAGGCGGGAGGGAGGAGGTACAATGAGCAGTTCTTC. It codes for CAWTKAGGRRYNEQFF.